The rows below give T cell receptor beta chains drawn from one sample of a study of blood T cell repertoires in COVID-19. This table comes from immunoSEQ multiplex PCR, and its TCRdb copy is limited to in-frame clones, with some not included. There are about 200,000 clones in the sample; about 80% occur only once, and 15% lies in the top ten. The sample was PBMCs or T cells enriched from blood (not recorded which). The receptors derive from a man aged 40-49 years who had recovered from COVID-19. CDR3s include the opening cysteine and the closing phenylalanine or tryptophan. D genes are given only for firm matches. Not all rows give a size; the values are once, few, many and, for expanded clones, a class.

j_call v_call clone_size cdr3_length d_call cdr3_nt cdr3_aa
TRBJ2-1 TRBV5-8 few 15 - TGTGCCAGCAGTCACGGCGGCCCCTCCTACAATGAGCAGTTCTTC CASSHGGPSYNEQFF
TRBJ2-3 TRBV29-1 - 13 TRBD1 TGCAGTCTCTACCGGACAGGGAGGGATACGCAGTATTTT CSLYRTGRDTQYF
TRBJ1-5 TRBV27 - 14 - TGTGCCAGCAGCCGGACCAGGGGCAATCAGCCCCAGCATTTT CASSRTRGNQPQHF
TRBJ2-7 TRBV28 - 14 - TGTGCCAGCACACTTCCCGGGACAAAAAACGAGCAGTACTTC CASTLPGTKNEQYF
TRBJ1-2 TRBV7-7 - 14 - TGTGCCAGCAGCTTAGTGCCGGGGTCTCGTGGCTACACCTTC CASSLVPGSRGYTF
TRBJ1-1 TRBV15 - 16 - TGTGCCACCAGCAGAGATTACGGGGGAAGGGACACTGAAGCTTTCTTT CATSRDYGGRDTEAFF
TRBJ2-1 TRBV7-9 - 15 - TGTGCCAGCAGCTTAGCAACGTCGTTGGGCCATGAGCAGTTCTTC CASSLATSLGHEQFF
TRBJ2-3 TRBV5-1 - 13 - TGCGCCAGCAGCACCATCCTAGGAGATACGCAGTATTTT CASSTILGDTQYF
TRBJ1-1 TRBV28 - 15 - TGTGCCAGCAGTTTACTTCACAGGATGAACACTGAAGCTTTCTTT CASSLLHRMNTEAFF
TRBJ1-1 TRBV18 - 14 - TGTGCCAGCTCACCTACGGGGGTAGACACTGAAGCTTTCTTT CASSPTGVDTEAFF
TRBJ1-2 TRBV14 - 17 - TGTGCCAGCAGCCAACACGCAGGGCAGCCCCCTAACTATGGCTACACCTTC CASSQHAGQPPNYGYTF
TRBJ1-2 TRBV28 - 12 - TGTGCCAGCAGTTTACTCCCCCGTGGCTACACCTTC CASSLLPRGYTF
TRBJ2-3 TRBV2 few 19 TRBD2 TGTGCCAGCAGTGACCCGCGATTTTTTAGCGGGGGGCACACAGATACGCAGTATTTT CASSDPRFFSGGHTDTQYF
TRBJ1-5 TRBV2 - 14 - TGTGCCAGCAGTGGTGGAGGGGGCAATCAGCCCCAGCATTTT CASSGGGGNQPQHF
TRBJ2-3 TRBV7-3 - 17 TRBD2 TGTGCCAGCAGCTTAGGGGGGCTAGCGGGGCGCACAGATACGCAGTATTTT CASSLGGLAGRTDTQYF
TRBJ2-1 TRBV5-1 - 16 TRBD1 TGCGCCAGCAGCCCTGCCCCGGGACAGGGAGTGAATGAGCAGTTCTTC CASSPAPGQGVNEQFF
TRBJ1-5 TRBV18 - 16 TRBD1 TGTGCCAGCTCACCTACCCCGGGACAGTTCAATCAGCCCCAGCATTTT CASSPTPGQFNQPQHF
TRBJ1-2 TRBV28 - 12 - TGTGCCAGCTCTGCGGGGATTAGTGGCTACACCTTC CASSAGISGYTF
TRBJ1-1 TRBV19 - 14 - TGTGCCAGTAGTAATGTAGGGGTCGGGACTGAAGCTTTCTTT CASSNVGVGTEAFF
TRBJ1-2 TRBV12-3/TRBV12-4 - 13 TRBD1 TGTGCCAGCAGTTTAAACAGGGGCTATGGCTACACCTTC CASSLNRGYGYTF
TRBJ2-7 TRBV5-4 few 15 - TGTGCCAGCAGCTTCCGGGACTCCTCGCTTGACGAGCAGTACTTC CASSFRDSSLDEQYF
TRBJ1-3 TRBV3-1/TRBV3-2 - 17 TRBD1 TGTGCCAGCAGCCAAAAGGGGACAGGAGGGCTGGGAAACACCATATATTTT CASSQKGTGGLGNTIYF
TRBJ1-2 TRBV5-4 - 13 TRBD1 TGTGCCAGCAGCACGACAGGGGGCCGGGGCTACACCTTC CASSTTGGRGYTF
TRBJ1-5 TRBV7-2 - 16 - TGTGCCAGCAGCTCCCAGGGGCCCGATAGCAATCAGCCCCAGCATTTT CASSSQGPDSNQPQHF
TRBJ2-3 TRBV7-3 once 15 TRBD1 TGTGCCAGCAGCCCCGACAGGGGGACGACAGATACGCAGTATTTT CASSPDRGTTDTQYF
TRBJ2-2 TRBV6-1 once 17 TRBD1 TGTGCCAGCAGTGACGTCCAGGGGGCCTGGTACACCGGGGAGCTGTTTTTT CASSDVQGAWYTGELFF
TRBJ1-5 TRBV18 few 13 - TGTGCCAGCTCATCAAGGGGTGATCAGCCCCAGCATTTT CASSSRGDQPQHF
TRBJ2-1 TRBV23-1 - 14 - TGCGCCAGTTGCAAGCGGAGCTCCTACAATGAGCAGTTCTTC CASCKRSSYNEQFF
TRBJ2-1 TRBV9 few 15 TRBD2 TGTGCCAGCAGCGTAGAGGGGACTACGGGGAATGAGCAGTTCTTC CASSVEGTTGNEQFF
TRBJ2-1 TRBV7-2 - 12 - TGTGCCAGCAGCTTTAGGGGTGGGTGGCAGTTCTTC CASSFRGGWQFF
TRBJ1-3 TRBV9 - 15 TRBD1 TGTGCCAGCAGCGTAACGGGACAGTCTGGAAACACCATATATTTT CASSVTGQSGNTIYF
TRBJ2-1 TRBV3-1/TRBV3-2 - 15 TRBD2 TGTGCCAGCAGGACCGGGACTACCCTCTACAATGAGCAGTTCTTC CASRTGTTLYNEQFF
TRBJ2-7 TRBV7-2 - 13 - TGTGCCAGCAGCCCCGGTCCCGACTACGAGCAGTACTTC CASSPGPDYEQYF
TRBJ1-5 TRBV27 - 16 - TGTGCCAGCAGTTTAGGGTCGGGGGTAGGCAATCAGCCCCAGCATTTT CASSLGSGVGNQPQHF
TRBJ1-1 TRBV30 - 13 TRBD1 TGTGCCCGCACGGGACAGGGTAATGTTGAAGCTTTCTTT CARTGQGNVEAFF
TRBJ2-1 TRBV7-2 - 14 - TGTGCCAGCGAAGGGGGCAGGGGGGTCGTTGAGCAGTTCTTC CASEGGRGVVEQFF
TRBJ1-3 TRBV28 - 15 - TGTGCCAGCAGTTCAACAGGGTCTCGTGGAAACACCATATATTTT CASSSTGSRGNTIYF
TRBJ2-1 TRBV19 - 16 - TGTGCCAGTAGTATAGTTGATGGACTCCCGTACGACTATCAGTTCTTC CASSIVDGLPYDYQFF
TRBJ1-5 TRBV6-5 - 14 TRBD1 TGTGCCAGCAGTTACACAGGGGGTAATCAGCCCCAGCATTTT CASSYTGGNQPQHF
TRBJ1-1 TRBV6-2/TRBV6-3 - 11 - TGTGCCAGCAGCCACGGGACAGAAGCTTTCTTT CASSHGTEAFF
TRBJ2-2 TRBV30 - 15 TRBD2 TGTGCCTGGAGTAGGAGCGGGAGGGGTACCGGGGAGCTGTTTTTT CAWSRSGRGTGELFF
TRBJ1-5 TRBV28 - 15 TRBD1 TGTGCCAGCAGTCCGACGGACAGGAGAAATCAGCCCCAGCATTTT CASSPTDRRNQPQHF